These T cell receptor beta chains were read from a single sample in a study of blood T cell repertoires in COVID-19. Data came from immunoSEQ multiplex PCR; TCRdb stores just in-frame clones and leaves some out. The sample consists of 180,000 or so clones, 86% of them appearing once. The source material was PBMCs or T cells enriched from blood (not recorded which). These receptors were taken from a man aged 35 to 55 with acute COVID-19. Each CDR3 is given without its conserved first and last residue. A D gene is named only where the DNA matches it firmly. Expanded clones are given a class, and other clones once, few, many or no size at all.

V	size	J	D	CDR3
TRBV10-3	NA	TRBJ2-2	NA	AISAPSENTGELF
TRBV5-4	NA	TRBJ2-7	TRBD1	ASSLRRQGSYEQY
TRBV19	NA	TRBJ2-7	NA	ASSPGSLIRYEQY
TRBV7-2	NA	TRBJ1-2	NA	ASSLGRIYGYT
TRBV15	NA	TRBJ1-6	NA	ATSGALSPLH
TRBV10-1	NA	TRBJ2-3	NA	ASSPAWGDTQY
TRBV7-8	once	TRBJ2-1	NA	ASSLVWQAVGGQF
TRBV9	NA	TRBJ1-2	TRBD1	ASSQDSQGSGYT
TRBV9	NA	TRBJ1-1	TRBD1	ASSENREGQGATEAF
TRBV6-1	few	TRBJ2-3	TRBD1	ASSESRTGADTQY
TRBV9	NA	TRBJ2-1	NA	ASSVAPTVGGEQF
TRBV7-8	few	TRBJ1-2	TRBD1	ASSLLGQGDVYGYT
TRBV11-2	NA	TRBJ2-1	TRBD2	ASSFGTSVYNEQF
TRBV29-1	NA	TRBJ2-7	TRBD1	SAGDRSYEQY
TRBV6-5	NA	TRBJ2-7	TRBD1	ASSYTGTGGEQY
TRBV7-2	NA	TRBJ2-7	TRBD1	ASSLGTGAIRHSYEQY
TRBV4-3	NA	TRBJ2-5	TRBD1	ASSPSGTGDMIQY
TRBV19	NA	TRBJ1-1	TRBD1	ASSIRGQGGRENTEAF
TRBV7-2	NA	TRBJ1-3	NA	ASSLKGGGLGNTIY
TRBV3-1/TRBV3-2	NA	TRBJ2-3	TRBD1	ASSQRDRGHTDTQY
TRBV24-1	NA	TRBJ2-2	TRBD1	ATNPGQGNTGELF
TRBV5-4	NA	TRBJ2-5	TRBD1	ASSPRQGASTQY
TRBV7-3	NA	TRBJ1-3	TRBD1	ASSATGLGNTIY
TRBV28	NA	TRBJ2-1	NA	ASTSYTREQF
TRBV5-1	NA	TRBJ1-1	NA	ASSIWRMNTEAF
TRBV7-9	NA	TRBJ2-1	NA	ASSSFLPGRQNNEQF
TRBV19	NA	TRBJ1-3	TRBD1	ASSLTGAGNTIY
TRBV28	NA	TRBJ1-6	TRBD1	ASSPVDRAQSPLH
TRBV28	NA	TRBJ2-7	NA	ASSLLGAGNSYEQY
TRBV30	NA	TRBJ2-7	TRBD2	AWTWGGEQY
TRBV5-1	NA	TRBJ2-5	NA	ASSSGDISQETQY
TRBV2	NA	TRBJ2-7	TRBD1	ASSEVGTGLYEQY
TRBV21-1	once	TRBJ2-5	NA	ASSGSGETQY
TRBV4-3	NA	TRBJ2-2	TRBD1	ASSPAPGQGFRELF
TRBV28	NA	TRBJ1-1	NA	ASRKLQGTTEAF
TRBV5-4	NA	TRBJ2-7	NA	ASSLVSLQY
TRBV2	NA	TRBJ2-3	NA	ASSVMGQRTDTQY
TRBV11-2	NA	TRBJ1-1	NA	ASSLPEGNTEAF
TRBV10-1	NA	TRBJ2-1	NA	ASSVGDSSSYNEQF
TRBV5-1	NA	TRBJ1-3	NA	ASSQGDAGNTIY
TRBV14	NA	TRBJ1-2	TRBD1	ASSQDTWDRHGYT
TRBV27	NA	TRBJ1-5	NA	ASSTAGSQPQH
TRBV11-2	NA	TRBJ1-6	NA	ASRAGVGSPLH
TRBV4-3	NA	TRBJ2-7	TRBD2	ASSQGLAGTYEQY
TRBV21-1	NA	TRBJ2-6	NA	AGGDRGRPTGANVLT
TRBV7-2	NA	TRBJ2-7	TRBD1	ANSSSGTGPYEQY
TRBV24-1	NA	TRBJ2-1	TRBD2	ATSDFPPSGSVDEQF
TRBV30	NA	TRBJ2-5	NA	ASRDSRETQY
TRBV30	NA	TRBJ1-6	TRBD1	ASLAGTGEHSPLH